These 20 T cell receptor beta chains came from one sample sequenced in a study of blood T cell repertoires in COVID-19. Here immunoSEQ multiplex PCR was the method, and the copy in TCRdb shows in-frame clones only, minus some. This sample has some 160,000 clones, with roughly 80% found just once. The material sequenced was peripheral blood. Every receptor here comes from a man aged 45-65 years with active or convalescent COVID-19.

V is TRBV5-4 and J is TRBJ2-2, with 12 bases matching TRBD2. CDR3 size: 19 residues. V gave up 4 bases and J gave up 5 bases; unmatched junction bases: 15. Germline V gene sequence: CDR1 SGHNT, CDR2 YYREEE (reference sequence). For the CDR3, the DNA is TGTGCCAGCAGCCCCCTAGCGGGAGGGGCCCCGGTTGGGACCGGGGAGCTGTTTTTT. Encoded protein: CASSPLAGGAPVGTGELFF.

The table lists this clone with a count of one. The V and J genes are TRBV28 and TRBJ2-5; D is ambiguous. V gave up 2 bases and J gave up 0 bases, with 7 bases separating them. Germline CDR1 reads MDHEN; CDR2 reads SYDVKM. The length of the CDR3 is 14 residues. The chain's CDR3 is CASSLLANQETQYF. CDR3 sequence (DNA): TGTGCCAGCAGTTTACTCGCTAACCAAGAGACCCAGTACTTC.

At least ten counts were recorded for this clone. The sample has other DNA sequences that encode this CDR3 too. The genes are TRBV7-9 and TRBJ2-7; 7 bases match TRBD2. CDR1 SEHNR and CDR2 FQNEAQ come from the germline V gene (reference sequence). This CDR3 comprises 15 residues. After removal of 1 base from V and 0 bases from J, the junction contained 3 bases not matched to a gene. In DNA form, the CDR3 reads TGTGCCAGCAGCTTAGTGGGCGGGAGCTCCTACGAGCAGTACTTC. Protein sequence: CASSLVGGSSYEQYF.

This sequence joins TRBV9 and TRBJ2-1; 11 bases line up with TRBD2. Trimming took 0 bases from V and 7 from J; bases not matched to a gene: 6. CDR1 is SGDLS, CDR2 YYNGEE, per germline. The CDR3 covers 16 residues. CDR3 sequence reads: CASSVGTSGSRNEQFF. CDR3 bases: TGTGCCAGCAGCGTAGGTACTAGCGGGAGCAGGAATGAGCAGTTCTTC.

The chain combines TRBV6-5 with TRBJ1-6; D uncertain. Germline lookup yields CDR1 MNHEY and CDR2 SVGAGI. Trimming removed 7 bases from V and 8 bases from J, with 12 bases in between. CDR3 length: 13 amino acids. The CDR3 region is CASKEDNHSPLHF. In nucleotides, the CDR3 is TGTGCCAGCAAGGAGGATAACCATTCACCCCTCCACTTT.

This chain connects TRBV6-5 to TRBJ2-2; 7 bases fit TRBD1. V lost 2 bases and J lost 6; bases outside the gene matches: 3. CDR3 length equals 14 residues. The germline CDR1 and CDR2 sequences are MNHEY and SVGAGI. CDR3 sequence: CASSYDRVAGELFF. CDR3 DNA sequence: TGTGCCAGCAGTTACGACAGGGTTGCCGGGGAGCTGTTTTTT.

The gene calls are TRBV18 and TRBJ2-1, with D uncertain. This CDR3 is 11 amino acids long. Germline V gives CDR1 KGHSH, CDR2 LQKENI. Trimming took 4 bases from V and 5 from J, leaving 3 bases between them. Written as DNA, the CDR3 is TGTGCCAGCTCACTCAACAATGAGCAGTTCTTC. Residues: CASSLNNEQFF.

This clone was counted once. The rearrangement joins TRBV27 to TRBJ2-7, with 11 bases fitting TRBD2. CDR3 length equals 15 residues. Germline-derived CDR1 and CDR2 are MNHEY and SMNVEV (reference sequence). Losses at the gene ends were 2 bases for V and 6 bases for J; bases not matched to a gene: 6. CDR3 sequence reads: CASSLLAGGPLEQYF. In DNA, the CDR3 is TGTGCCAGCAGTTTACTAGCGGGAGGCCCCCTCGAGCAGTACTTC.

This chain joins TRBV7-2 and TRBJ1-6, with D perhaps TRBD1 (6 bases). Germline V gene sequence: CDR1 SGHTA, CDR2 FQGNSA. The CDR3 extends over 15 amino acids. The ends were cut back, 5 bases at V and 7 bases at J, with 15 bases in the middle. CDR3 region: CASSPEQGQNSPLHF. In DNA, the CDR3 is TGTGCCAGCAGCCCAGAACAGGGTCAGAATTCACCCCTCCACTTT.

This sequence joins TRBV10-3 and TRBJ1-1; 8 bases align to TRBD1. CDR3 length equals 14 residues. Germline V lookup: CDR1 ENHRY, CDR2 SYGVKD. Unmatched junction bases numbered 9, after V lost 7 bases and J lost 5 bases. The DNA for the CDR3 is TGTGCCATCACCTTGGACAGGGATCGGACTGAAGCTTTCTTT. Translated, it gives CAITLDRDRTEAFF.

CDR3 nucleotide sequence: TGTGCCAGCAGCCTCCGAGGTCGGGGGGAACAAGAGACCCAGTACTTC. Translated, it gives CASSLRGRGEQETQYF. The chain recombines TRBV3-1 (or the pseudogene TRBV3-2) with TRBJ2-5; 7 positions agree with TRBD2. This CDR3 region has 16 residues. V trimming: 4 bases; J trimming: 2 bases; junction bases outside the gene matches: 10. The V gene's germline CDR1 is LGHDT and CDR2 YNNKEL (reference sequence).

This clone was found once. The chain couples TRBV20-1 to TRBJ2-5; D call uncertain. The CDR3 loop spans 11 amino acids. V lost 8 bases to trimming and J lost 2 bases, with 9 bases between them. Germline-derived CDR1 and CDR2 are DFQATT and SNEGSKA (reference sequence). CDR3 sequence: CSSSIQETQYF. The CDR3 DNA reads as TGCAGTTCTTCTATTCAAGAGACCCAGTACTTC.

The rearrangement uses TRBV18 and TRBJ2-7, with 9 positions matching TRBD2. The germline gives CDR1 KGHSH, CDR2 LQKENI. This CDR3 region has 14 residues. V shed 7 bases and J 4 bases; nucleotides not matched to a gene: 8. The CDR3 nucleotides read TGTGCCAGCTTTAATAGCGGGAGTATTTACGAGCAGTACTTC. This encodes CASFNSGSIYEQYF.

The chain uses TRBV6-5 and TRBJ2-7, with 8 nucleotides matching TRBD2. Germline V gives CDR1 MNHEY, CDR2 SVGAGI. The V gene end was trimmed by 0 bases and the J gene end by 3 bases; junction bases not matched to a gene: 7. This CDR3 region has 16 residues. CDR3 loop: CASSYSGLAGGYEQYF. In DNA form, the CDR3 reads TGTGCCAGCAGTTACTCTGGGCTAGCGGGTGGCTACGAGCAGTACTTC.

This chain joins TRBV19 and TRBJ1-5; tentative D call: TRBD1 (6 bases). The CDR3 length is 14 residues. Germline lookup yields CDR1 LNHDA and CDR2 SQIVND (reference sequence). V was clipped by 1 base and J by 6 bases, with 10 bases between them. Written as DNA, the CDR3 is TGTGCCAGTAGTATAGTAGGCAGGGGTCAGCCCCAGCATTTT. Amino acids: CASSIVGRGQPQHF.

This chain links TRBV6-4 with TRBJ1-3; 7 bases map to TRBD1. The CDR3 is 14 amino acids. The germline gives CDR1 MRHNA, CDR2 SNTAGT. Trimming at V came to 4 bases and at J to 5 bases, leaving 5 bases not matched to a gene. In DNA, the CDR3 is TGTGCCAGCAGTGTCGACAGGGCGAGAAACACCATATATTTT. This encodes CASSVDRARNTIYF.

The V call is TRBV28, the J call TRBJ1-1, with D uncertain. The V gene lost 5 bases and the J gene lost 1 base, with 14 bases spanning the gap. CDR1 is MDHEN, CDR2 SYDVKM, per germline. This CDR3 contains 15 residues. CDR3 residues: CASSTPRGENTEAFF. Written as DNA, the CDR3 is TGTGCCAGCAGTACCCCTCGGGGAGAGAACACTGAAGCTTTCTTT. Drawing the rest from reference TRBV28 and TRBJ1-1, the complete variable domain is DVKVTQSSRYLVKRTGEKVFLECVQDMDHENMFWYRQDPGLGLRLIYFSYDVKMKEKGDIPEGYSVSREKKERFSLILESASTNQTSMYLCASSTPRGENTEAFFGQGTRLTVV.

The chain couples TRBV5-4 to TRBJ2-7; TRBD1 is a possible D gene (5 bases). This CDR3 is built from 15 residues. V shed 4 bases and J shed 0 bases, with 14 bases lying between them. Per the germline V gene, CDR1 is SGHNT and CDR2 is YYREEE (reference sequence). This CDR3 is CASSPNRGGSYEQYF. The CDR3 nucleotides read TGTGCCAGCAGCCCTAATAGGGGCGGCTCCTACGAGCAGTACTTC. Using reference TRBV5-4 and TRBJ2-7 for the parts outside the CDR3, the full variable domain is ETGVTQSPTHLIKTRGQQVTLRCSSQSGHNTVSWYQQALGQGPQFIFQYYREEENGRGNFPPRFSGLQFPNYSSELNVNALELDDSALYLCASSPNRGGSYEQYFGPGTRLTVT.

V is TRBV19 and J is TRBJ2-7, with a weak D call TRBD1 (8 bases). Germline CDR1 LNHDA, CDR2 SQIVND (reference sequence). Trimming shortened V by 5 bases and J by 4 bases, and 18 bases separated the two germline ends. The CDR3 is made up of 15 amino acids. Written as DNA, the CDR3 is TGTGCCAGTAGTCAACGGACAGGGAGGGTATACGAGCAGTACTTC. Translating it yields CASSQRTGRVYEQYF.

The chain links TRBV3-1 (or the pseudogene TRBV3-2) to TRBJ2-2, with D possibly being TRBD1 (5 bases). Germline CDR1 LGHDT, CDR2 YNNKEL (reference sequence). The CDR3 length is 15 residues. V lost 3 bases to trimming and J lost 5 bases, with 13 bases between them. The CDR3 DNA sequence: TGTGCCAGCAGCCAGGGGCCGCAAGATACCGGGGAGCTGTTTTTT. This gives the protein CASSQGPQDTGELFF.